Each of the 9 T cell receptor beta chains below was sequenced from the same sample in a study of T cells in women clearing cervical HPV infection (dated by TCRdb to 2016 to 2019). The library was built by means of the immunoSEQ multiplex PCR assay. The source is immuneACCESS, and TCRdb retained only in-frame sequences with V and J called. Part of the clones is not carried over; for the studies checked, unresolved V genes explain less than half of this, and the remainder is unexplained. The table for this sample records about 22,000 clones. Together, the top ten hold 2.5% to 3.5% of the sample. The sequenced sample consisted of blood buffy coat. The receptors were sampled from a woman aged 18 to 75 with a cervical HPV16 infection that either progressed to CIN3+ or cleared (not recorded which).

Comments on this clone: The read falls 3 residues short of the CDR3 end, and the missing part is taken from the germline J gene. This sequence joins TRBV20-1 and TRBJ2-7, with 11 bases matching TRBD1. This CDR3 region has 16 residues. From germline, CDR1 is DFQATT and CDR2 SNEGSKA (reference sequence). The V gene end was trimmed by 1 base and the J gene end by 0 bases; junction bases not matched to a gene: 5. CDR3 sequence: CSARGGGQGDSYEQYF. CDR3 DNA (partial): TGCAGTGCTAGAGGGGGGGGACAGGGGGACTCCTACGAG.

In regard to this clone: With the read ending 3 residues before the CDR3 end, the germline J gene is used to fill in that end. The chain carries TRBV5-4 and TRBJ1-2; D perhaps matches TRBD1 (5 bases). With 0 bases removed from V and 7 bases from J, the gap between germline ends came to 19 bases. The CDR3 covers 16 residues. CDR1 and CDR2 (germline): SGHNT, YYREEE (reference sequence). CDR3 loop: CASSLEGRGELGGYTF. CDR3 bases read: TGTGCCAGCAGCTTGGAAGGCCGAGGGGAGTTAGGTGGC. Together with reference TRBV5-4 and TRBJ1-2, the CDR3 gives the full variable domain: ETGVTQSPTHLIKTRGQQVTLRCSSQSGHNTVSWYQQALGQGPQFIFQYYREEENGRGNFPPRFSGLQFPNYSSELNVNALELDDSALYLCASSLEGRGELGGYTFGSGTRLTVV.

On this clone: The read ends 3 residues shy of where the CDR3 ends; the end is completed using the germline J gene. V usage is TRBV10-1 and J usage is TRBJ1-1, with D unresolved. V was cut by 1 base and J by 5 bases, with 8 bases left in between. Germline values: CDR1 WNHNN, CDR2 SYGVQD (reference sequence). This CDR3 has 13 residues. The CDR3 DNA, read in part, is TGCGCCAGCAGTGAGTTCGAAGGTACTGAA. Amino acid sequence: CASSEFEGTE. The whole CDR3 reads CASSEFEGTEAFF.

CDR3 region: CASSASGGNTGELFF. The part of the CDR3 DNA that was read is TGTGCCAGCAGCGCTAGCGGGGGAAACACCGGGGAG. V gene TRBV6-2 or TRBV6-3 combines with J gene TRBJ2-2, with 10 positions matching TRBD2. The read comes to an end 3 residues before the CDR3 does, leaving the germline J gene to fill in the end. The V and J ends lost 6 bases and 2 bases, in that order; junction bases with no gene match: 3. CDR1 is MNHEY and CDR2 is SVGEGT in the germline V gene. This CDR3 spans 15 amino acids.

For this clone: Coverage ceases 3 residues before the CDR3 finishes, and the germline J gene fills in the end. V gene TRBV4-1 combines with J gene TRBJ1-2, with D maybe TRBD1 (5 bases). Germline CDR1 MGHRA, CDR2 YSYEKL. Trimming pared 0 bases from V and 3 bases from J, leaving 8 bases between. The CDR3 extends over 14 amino acids. The part of the CDR3 DNA that was read is TGCGCCAGCAGCCAAGAAAGAGGGGACTATGGC. This sequence encodes CASSQERGDYG. In full, the CDR3 is CASSQERGDYGYTF.

Concerning this clone itself: The read is 3 residues too short to cover the CDR3 end, so that end is filled in from the germline J gene. V usage is TRBV20-1 and J usage is TRBJ2-2, with D perhaps TRBD2 (6 bases). CDR3 length: 16 residues. CDR1 is DFQATT, CDR2 SNEGSKA, per germline (reference sequence). Trimming stripped 3 bases from V and 0 bases from J, with 14 bases between. The CDR3 DNA, read in part, is TGCAGTGCTAGCGACGGGGGACCTGCGAACACCGGGGAG. Translating it yields CSASDGGPANTGE. The whole CDR3 is CSASDGGPANTGELFF.

On this clone itself: One end of the junction is discordant with germline, which a read error may explain. The read terminates 3 residues before the CDR3 end, so the remaining end is supplied by the germline J gene. V and J are TRBV5-1 and TRBJ1-1, with a possible D match to TRBD1 (5 bases). This CDR3 is built from 13 residues. CDR1 is SGHRS, CDR2 YFSETQ, per germline. The part of the CDR3 DNA that was read is TGCGCCAGCAACGGACAAGGGAACAGTGAA. This gives the protein CASNGQGNSE. The full-length CDR3 reads as CASNGQGNSEAFF.

The CDR3 here is CASKGGAGGSYEQYF. CDR3 DNA, as far as it was read: TGTGCCAGCAAGGGCGGAGCGGGAGGATCCTACGAG. J is TRBJ2-7 and V is TRBV2; 9 bases fit TRBD2. The read ends 3 residues before the CDR3 terminus; that terminus is restored from the germline J gene. The CDR3 runs 15 residues. CDR1 is SNHLY and CDR2 is FYNNEI in the germline V gene. V lost 7 bases and J lost 1; bases outside the gene matches: 8. Drawing the rest from reference TRBV2 and TRBJ2-7, the complete variable domain is EPEVTQTPSHQVTQMGQEVILRCVPISNHLYFYWYRQILGQKVEFLVSFYNNEISEKSEIFDDQFSVERPDGSNFTLKIRSTKLEDSAMYFCASKGGAGGSYEQYFGPGTRLTVT.

The part of the CDR3 DNA that was read is TGTGCCAGCAGCCCCCTAGCGGGAGAAGGCGGGGAG. Translated: CASSPLAGEGGE. In full, the CDR3 reads CASSPLAGEGGELFF. The chain joins TRBV7-9 to TRBJ2-2; 10 nucleotides line up with TRBD2. The read comes to an end 3 residues before the CDR3 does, leaving the germline J gene to fill in the end. V gave up 5 bases and J gave up 7 bases; unmatched junction bases: 7. CDR3 length: 15 residues. The germline V gene has CDR1 SEHNR and CDR2 FQNEAQ (reference sequence).